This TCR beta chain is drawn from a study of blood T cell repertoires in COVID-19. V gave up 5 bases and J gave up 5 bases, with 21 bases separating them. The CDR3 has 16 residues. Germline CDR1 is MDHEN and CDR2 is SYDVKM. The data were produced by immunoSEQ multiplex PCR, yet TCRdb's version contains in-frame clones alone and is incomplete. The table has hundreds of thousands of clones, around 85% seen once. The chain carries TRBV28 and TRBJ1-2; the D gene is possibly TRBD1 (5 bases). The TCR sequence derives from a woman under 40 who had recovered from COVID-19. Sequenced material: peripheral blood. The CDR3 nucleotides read TGTGCCAGCAGTCCAACTTCGGGGGAGGCGAGATATGGCTACACCTTC. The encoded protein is CASSPTSGEARYGYTF.